These 27 T cell receptor beta chains were sequenced from one sample in a study of cytomegalovirus exposure and HLA in healthy donors. This table comes from immunoSEQ multiplex PCR, and its TCRdb copy is limited to in-frame clones, with some not included. The profile shows 95,000 to 150,000 clones, 88% of them singletons. Sequencing input: PBMCs. These receptors were obtained from a woman aged 18-29 years in good health and CMV-seropositive.

This rearrangement joins TRBV30 to TRBJ1-2; tentative D call: TRBD1 (5 bases). V lost 1 base and J 10 bases, leaving 7 bases between the germline ends. This CDR3 is 10 amino acids long. From germline, CDR1 is GTSNPN and CDR2 SVGIG (reference sequence). The CDR3 DNA reads TGTGCCTGGAGTGAAGGGGCCTACACCTTC. Protein sequence: CAWSEGAYTF.

The rearrangement uses TRBV7-8 and TRBJ2-2, with 7 bases fitting TRBD2. The CDR3 consists of 14 residues. The trim removed 7 bases at V and 4 bases at J, leaving 6 bases unmatched. Germline V gives CDR1 SGHVS, CDR2 FQNEAQ. CDR3 coding DNA: TGTGCCAGCAAAGGACTAGGGAGCACCGGGGAGCTGTTTTTT. This codes for CASKGLGSTGELFF.

V usage is TRBV2 and J usage is TRBJ2-5; possibly TRBD2 for D (5 bases). This CDR3 region has 14 residues. CDR1 is SNHLY, CDR2 FYNNEI, per germline. Trimming took 4 bases from V and 2 from J, leaving 11 bases between them. Written as DNA, the CDR3 is TGTGCCAGCAGTGGTCTCGGGGTACAAGAGACCCAGTACTTC. It codes for CASSGLGVQETQYF.

The chain combines TRBV6-1 with TRBJ1-2, with 9 nucleotides matching TRBD1. Germline lookup yields CDR1 MNHNS and CDR2 SASEGT. V lost 4 bases, J lost 6 bases, and 3 bases stayed unmatched. The CDR3 spans 13 residues. As DNA, the CDR3 is TGTGCCAGCAGTGTACAGGGGGCGCATGGCTACACCTTC. It codes for CASSVQGAHGYTF.

The rearrangement uses TRBV11-2 and TRBJ2-7; 8 bases map to TRBD1. Germline CDR1 is SGHAT and CDR2 is FQNNGV. This CDR3 comprises 12 residues. Trimming cost V 6 bases and J 6 bases; bases outside gene matches: 4. The CDR3 DNA sequence: TGTGCCAGCAGTGGACAGGGAGGCGAGCAGTACTTC. The encoded protein is CASSGQGGEQYF.

The chain carries TRBV7-6 and TRBJ2-4, with D uncertain. The CDR3 has 14 amino acids. Germline lookup yields CDR1 SGHVS and CDR2 FNYEAQ. Trimming shortened V by 1 base and J by 5 bases, and 9 bases separated the two germline ends. In DNA, the CDR3 is TGTGCCAGCAGCTTAGTACCAGGTCAAAACATTCAGTACTTC. Translated, it gives CASSLVPGQNIQYF.

Here the CDR3 reads CASSSSGSDIEQYF. Written as DNA, the CDR3 is TGTGCCAGCAGCTCCAGCGGGAGCGACATCGAGCAGTACTTC. This chain connects TRBV5-4 to TRBJ2-7, with 8 bases aligning to TRBD2. The CDR3 sequence is 14 residues long. Losses at the gene ends were 3 bases for V and 6 bases for J; bases not matched to a gene: 8. Per the germline V gene, CDR1 is SGHNT and CDR2 is YYREEE (reference sequence).

The V and J genes are TRBV29-1 and TRBJ1-1; D remains ambiguous. Germline values: CDR1 SQVTM, CDR2 ANQGSEA. V shed 2 bases and J shed 1 base, with 5 bases lying between them. This CDR3 contains 12 residues. Written as DNA, the CDR3 is TGCAGCGTTGAACAGGCGAACACTGAAGCTTTCTTT. Encoded protein: CSVEQANTEAFF.

CDR3 protein: CASRRYGNTEAFF. Written as DNA, the CDR3 is TGTGCCAGCAGGAGATACGGGAACACTGAAGCTTTCTTT. The V call is TRBV27, the J call TRBJ1-1; no clear D gene. V lost 6 bases to trimming and J lost 1 base, with 9 bases between them. The CDR3 is 13 residues long. CDR1 is MNHEY, CDR2 SMNVEV, per germline (reference sequence).

The J gene is TRBJ1-2, the V gene TRBV13, with D unresolved. Germline assignment: CDR1 PRHDT and CDR2 FYEKMQ (reference sequence). The CDR3 covers 16 residues. V lost 6 bases and J 6 bases, leaving 23 bases between the germline ends. Written as DNA, the CDR3 is TGTGCCAGCAGATTGTGGGAGGCAACCCCGGTTGATGGCTACACCTTC. It encodes CASRLWEATPVDGYTF.

This clone was counted once. The chain joins TRBV9 to TRBJ2-3; 8 bases are shared with TRBD2. This CDR3 has 14 amino acids. Trimming took 3 bases from V and 5 from J; bases not matched to a gene: 5. The germline V gene encodes CDR1 SGDLS and CDR2 YYNGEE. The CDR3: CASSGGGPGDTQYF. The DNA of the CDR3 is TGTGCCAGCAGCGGCGGGGGGCCTGGAGATACGCAGTATTTT.

This clone appeared a single time. V usage is TRBV2 and J usage is TRBJ2-1, with 10 bases identical to TRBD1. The CDR3 length is 19 residues. Germline V gene lookup returns CDR1 SNHLY and CDR2 FYNNEI. Unmatched junction bases numbered 19, after V lost 7 bases and J lost 4 bases. As DNA, the CDR3 is TGTGCCAGCACCCAGTCTCTTATTCCGGGACAGGGGACTTACAATGAGCAGTTCTTC. The encoded protein is CASTQSLIPGQGTYNEQFF.

This clone was detected only a few times. The chain carries TRBV18 and TRBJ1-5; D is uncertain. V was cut by 6 bases and J by 0 bases, with 9 bases left in between. This CDR3 spans 14 amino acids. CDR1 and CDR2 from the germline V gene are KGHSH and LQKENI. The CDR3 sequence: CASSREHSNQPQHF. The CDR3 DNA sequence: TGTGCCAGCTCTCGGGAACATAGCAATCAGCCCCAGCATTTT.

DNA for the CDR3: TGTGCCAGCAGCCAAGATCCGGGGGTAATTGACTATAATTCACCCCTCCACTTT. Translating it yields CASSQDPGVIDYNSPLHF. The chain has TRBV4-2 and TRBJ1-6; tentatively, D is TRBD1 (5 bases). CDR3 size: 18 residues. Germline V gene sequence: CDR1 LGHNA, CDR2 YNFKEQ. The V gene lost 0 bases and the J gene lost 3 bases, with 15 bases spanning the gap.

V and J are TRBV18 and TRBJ2-7; 11 positions agree with TRBD1. Germline-derived CDR1 and CDR2 are KGHSH and LQKENI. The CDR3 totals 15 residues. The ends lost 3 bases at V and 6 bases at J; junction bases unmatched: 7. The CDR3 DNA is TGTGCCAGCTCACCTGAGGGGACAGGGGGTAGCGAGCAGTACTTC. Translated: CASSPEGTGGSEQYF.

The chain couples TRBV7-9 to TRBJ2-1; D is ambiguous. The germline V gene encodes CDR1 SEHNR and CDR2 FQNEAQ (reference sequence). V lost 1 base and J lost 4, with 11 bases in between. The CDR3 covers 15 residues. The chain's CDR3 is CASSLGVGSYNEQFF. The DNA for the CDR3 is TGTGCCAGCAGCTTAGGTGTCGGTTCATACAATGAGCAGTTCTTC.

The chain recombines TRBV2 with TRBJ2-7; TRBD2 agrees at 10 bases. This CDR3 is built from 16 residues. Germline CDR1 and CDR2: SNHLY and FYNNEI. V shed 1 base, J shed 0 bases, and the junction held 3 bases outside the gene matches. The CDR3 DNA sequence: TGTGCCAGCAGTGAAGGTGCTAGCGGGAGCTCCTACGAGCAGTACTTC. Its protein is CASSEGASGSSYEQYF.

The chain couples TRBV7-2 to TRBJ2-3; no clear D. The CDR3 totals 15 residues. The germline gives CDR1 SGHTA, CDR2 FQGNSA. V was trimmed by 3 bases and J by 6 bases, leaving 16 bases between them. Here the CDR3 DNA reads TGTGCCAGCAGCTTTCGGTTTCACTGGTCGGATACGCAGTATTTT. This codes for CASSFRFHWSDTQYF.

This chain links TRBV11-3 with TRBJ2-2, with D possibly being TRBD1 (5 bases). Between the trimmed V and J ends, which lost 6 bases and 6 bases, there was a span of 5 bases. CDR3 length: 11 residues. Germline values: CDR1 SGHNT, CDR2 YENEEA. The CDR3 protein is CASRQAGELFF. CDR3 coding DNA: TGTGCCAGCAGACAGGCCGGGGAGCTGTTTTTT.

V and J are TRBV4-1 and TRBJ2-1, with D unresolved. The length of the CDR3 is 17 residues. V was cut by 5 bases and J by 0 bases, with 17 bases left in between. Per the germline V gene, CDR1 is MGHRA and CDR2 is YSYEKL. The CDR3 DNA is TGCGCCAGCAGCTCAAGTAGCACACGGAGCTCCTACAATGAGCAGTTCTTC. Its protein is CASSSSSTRSSYNEQFF.

The chain joins TRBV6-1 to TRBJ1-2; D gene unclear. The germline V gene has CDR1 MNHNS and CDR2 SASEGT. The V end lost 5 bases, the J end lost 3 bases, and 13 bases lay between the germline ends. The CDR3 totals 14 residues. The CDR3 reads CASSQTPAHYGYTF. The CDR3 nucleotides are TGTGCCAGCAGTCAGACACCGGCCCACTATGGCTACACCTTC.

The V and J genes are TRBV7-3 and TRBJ1-2, with TRBD1 matching over 10 bases. This CDR3 spans 15 amino acids. J lost 3 bases, V lost 3 bases, and 4 bases had no gene match. Germline V gene sequence: CDR1 SGHTA, CDR2 FQGTGA. The DNA of the CDR3 is TGTGCCAGCAGCTTGACAGGGGGCTTGGACTATGGCTACACCTTC. Translated, it gives CASSLTGGLDYGYTF. Full variable domain (outside the CDR3, taken from reference TRBV7-3 and TRBJ1-2): GAGVSQTPSNKVTEKGKYVELRCDPISGHTALYWYRQSLGQGPEFLIYFQGTGAADDSGLPNDRFFAVRPEGSVSTLKIQRTERGDSAVYLCASSLTGGLDYGYTFGSGTRLTVV.

The gene calls are TRBV10-2 and TRBJ1-1, with a weak D call TRBD1 (5 bases). The germline gives CDR1 WSHSY, CDR2 SAAADI. This CDR3 has 12 amino acids. Trimming took 8 bases from V and 5 from J, leaving 12 bases between them. In nucleotides, the CDR3 is TGCGCCAGCTGGGAGGGGTCGACTGAAGCTTTCTTT. This gives the protein CASWEGSTEAFF.

V and J are TRBV5-4 and TRBJ2-1, with D possibly being TRBD2 (6 bases). There are 14 residues in the CDR3. Trimming cost V 5 bases and J 10 bases, with 19 bases left between them. Germline CDR1 is SGHNT and CDR2 is YYREEE (reference sequence). CDR3 protein: CASRAEAGRREQFF. CDR3 bases: TGTGCCAGCAGGGCGGAGGCGGGGCGACGAGAGCAGTTCTTC.

As regards this clone: One end of the junction does not line up with germline, which may come from a read error. The gene calls are TRBV7-7 and TRBJ2-5, with TRBD1 as a possible D gene (6 bases). This CDR3 is built from 13 residues. Germline CDR1 and CDR2: SSHAT and FNYEAQ (reference sequence). CDR3 DNA: TGTGCTAGCAGCTGGAGAGGGGGAGAGACCCAGTACTTC. Translation gives CASSWRGGETQYF.

The genes are TRBV2 and TRBJ2-3, with D unclear. CDR1 and CDR2 (germline): SNHLY, FYNNEI. This CDR3 has 11 residues. V was cut by 11 bases and J by 4 bases, with 10 bases left in between. The CDR3 DNA is TGTGCCGGCAAAACTGCAGATACGCAGTATTTT. Its translation is CAGKTADTQYF.

V is TRBV4-3 and J is TRBJ2-2; D is ambiguous. Germline V CDR1 and CDR2: LGHNA, YSLEER. The CDR3 is 16 residues long. V was clipped by 3 bases and J by 0 bases, with 11 bases between them. This chain's CDR3 is CASSQLAVPNTGELFF. The CDR3 region has the DNA TGCGCCAGCAGCCAGTTAGCCGTCCCGAACACCGGGGAGCTGTTTTTT.